Listed here are 12 T cell receptor beta chains from one sample, sequenced in a study of T-cell reconstitution after alpha-beta-depleted transplantation in children. TCRbeta library preparation incorporated unique molecular identifiers. TCRdb redid the calling of the PCR reads with MiXCR, one entry per CDR3 protein. This sample has some 520,000 distinct CDR3 sequences, with less than 35% found just once. The sample here was PBMCs from the stem cell graft donor, taken from the stem cell graft. These receptors were obtained from a human donor who donated a stem cell graft to a child with aplastic anemia.

The CDR3 loop reads CSAQEASGVETQYF. CDR3 bases: TGCAGTGCTCAAGAGGCCTCGGGGGTTGAGACCCAGTACTTC. The V gene is TRBV20-1, the J gene TRBJ2-5; D is perhaps TRBD2 (6 bases). The CDR3 extends over 14 amino acids. Trimming removed 5 bases at V and 5 bases at J, with 18 bases between. CDR1 is DFQATT, CDR2 SNEGSKA, per germline (reference sequence).

The CDR3 protein is CASSPTSAVPISTDTQYF. CDR3 DNA sequence: TGTGCCAGCAGTCCGACTAGCGCCGTACCGATTAGCACAGATACGCAGTATTTT. V gene TRBV6-1 combines with J gene TRBJ2-3; 8 bases are shared with TRBD2. Trimming cost V 5 bases and J 0 bases; bases outside gene matches: 13. CDR3 length: 18 amino acids. Per germline, CDR1 MNHNS and CDR2 SASEGT.

This clonotype was counted ten times or more. The chain uses TRBV29-1 and TRBJ2-5, with 7 nucleotides matching TRBD1. The CDR3 has 12 amino acids. J gave up 5 bases and V 4 bases, and 4 bases lay outside the gene matches. CDR1 and CDR2 from the germline V gene are SQVTM and ANQGSEA. This chain's CDR3 is CSVGTGVETQYF. The CDR3 DNA reads TGCAGCGTTGGCACAGGGGTGGAGACCCAGTACTTC.

This clonotype has only a few counts. The chain couples TRBV29-1 to TRBJ1-1; perhaps TRBD1 as D (6 bases). From germline, CDR1 is SQVTM and CDR2 ANQGSEA. V was clipped by 4 bases and J by 4 bases, with 16 bases between them. This CDR3 has 14 amino acids. CDR3 protein: CSVGGQSVFTEAFF. The CDR3 DNA reads TGCAGCGTTGGTGGACAGTCCGTGTTCACTGAAGCTTTCTTT.

This clonotype has a single count. V is TRBV4-3 and J is TRBJ2-3; 9 bases agree with TRBD2. J was trimmed by 1 base and V by 0 bases; bases with no gene match: 5. CDR1 LGHNA and CDR2 YSLEER come from the germline V gene. This CDR3 spans 17 amino acids. The CDR3 is CASSQEGASGGTDTQYF. The CDR3 nucleotides read TGCGCCAGCAGCCAAGAAGGGGCTAGCGGGGGCACAGATACGCAGTATTTT.

This chain links TRBV19 with TRBJ2-3; D unresolved. Trimming pared 5 bases from V and 5 bases from J, leaving 11 bases between. The CDR3 is made up of 13 amino acids. From germline, CDR1 is LNHDA and CDR2 SQIVND (reference sequence). CDR3 in DNA: TGTGCCAGTAGTTTCTCAAGTGGAGATACGCAGTATTTT. Translation gives CASSFSSGDTQYF.

This clonotype was seen just once. The chain couples TRBV20-1 to TRBJ2-7; tentatively, D is TRBD2 (6 bases). The V gene's germline CDR1 is DFQATT and CDR2 SNEGSKA (reference sequence). The CDR3 loop spans 14 amino acids. Trimming cost V 6 bases and J 6 bases, with 21 bases left between them. CDR3: CSAKARTTAGEQYF. The CDR3, as DNA: TGCAGTGCAAAAGCCAGGACTACGGCAGGCGAGCAGTACTTC.

This chain connects TRBV6-5 to TRBJ2-1; 7 nucleotides line up with TRBD2. The V gene end was trimmed by 4 bases and the J gene end by 9 bases; junction bases not matched to a gene: 6. This CDR3 contains 13 residues. From germline, CDR1 is MNHEY and CDR2 SVGAGI. CDR3 region: CASSFYTGGEQFF. Here the CDR3 DNA reads TGTGCCAGCAGTTTCTATACGGGGGGTGAGCAGTTCTTC.

The chain carries TRBV5-1 and TRBJ1-6; tentative D call: TRBD1 (5 bases). The CDR3 is 14 residues long. V lost 3 bases to trimming and J lost 11 bases, with 15 bases between them. Germline CDR1 and CDR2: SGHRS and YFSETQ. CDR3 sequence reads: CASSSGRAQTPLHF. CDR3 sequence (DNA): TGCGCCAGCAGCTCGGGACGGGCCCAAACACCCCTCCACTTT.

This chain joins TRBV18 and TRBJ1-6; D remains unclear. The germline CDR1 and CDR2 sequences are KGHSH and LQKENI. V was trimmed by 1 base and J by 2 bases, leaving 9 bases between them. CDR3 length: 16 amino acids. The CDR3 region has the DNA TGTGCCAGCTCACCACGAGGAGAAACCTATAATTCACCCCTCCACTTT. It translates to CASSPRGETYNSPLHF.

This clonotype was detected only a few times. The genes are TRBV4-3 and TRBJ2-1; D might be TRBD1 (6 bases). This CDR3 has 15 amino acids. V dropped 0 bases and J dropped 2 bases, with 8 bases sitting between them. CDR1 and CDR2 from the germline V gene are LGHNA and YSLEER. The CDR3 DNA is TGCGCCAGCAGCCAAGACAGGGGAACCTACAATGAGCAGTTCTTC. This sequence encodes CASSQDRGTYNEQFF.

The J gene is TRBJ2-1, the V gene TRBV9; 9 positions match TRBD1. V shed 4 bases and J 5 bases; nucleotides not matched to a gene: 4. CDR1 and CDR2 (germline): SGDLS, YYNGEE. This CDR3 is built from 14 residues. CDR3 in amino acids: CASSIGTGNNEQFF. The CDR3 nucleotides read TGTGCCAGCAGCATTGGGACAGGGAACAATGAGCAGTTCTTC.